One and the same sample provided the 14 T cell receptor beta chains below, sequenced in a study of CD8 T cells in ankylosing spondylitis. TCRdb itself ran the 5' RACE reads through MiXCR, one entry per CDR3 protein. The repertoire includes 200,000 or so distinct CDR3 sequences, about 26% of them detected once, and approximately 6.6% sits in the top ten. Material for sequencing was blood, either unsorted or a sorted T cell fraction (not recorded which). These receptors were obtained from a male donor with ankylosing spondylitis or in good health (not recorded which).

This clonotype has more than one count but fewer than ten. The chain uses TRBV6-1 and TRBJ2-7, with 10 bases that match TRBD1. The CDR3 extends over 14 amino acids. Germline trimming cut 6 bases from V and 5 bases from J; bases unmatched to any gene: 7. The germline V gene encodes CDR1 MNHNS and CDR2 SASEGT. The CDR3 sequence: CASRVGTGAHEQYF. CDR3 bases: TGTGCCAGCAGGGTCGGGACAGGGGCCCACGAGCAGTACTTC.

This clonotype has more than one count but fewer than ten. The rearrangement joins TRBV19 to TRBJ2-7, with TRBD2 matching over 14 bases. After removal of 4 bases from V and 3 bases from J, the junction contained 5 bases not matched to a gene. This CDR3 has 16 residues. Germline values: CDR1 LNHDA, CDR2 SQIVND (reference sequence). The CDR3 reads CASSTKGTSGSYEQYF. In DNA, the CDR3 is TGTGCCAGTAGTACCAAGGGGACTAGCGGGAGCTACGAGCAGTACTTC.

J is TRBJ2-3 and V is TRBV20-1, with D possibly matching TRBD1 (7 bases). Looked up from germline, CDR1 is DFQATT and CDR2 is SNEGSKA (reference sequence). This CDR3 comprises 14 residues. Trimming pared 6 bases from V and 4 bases from J, leaving 17 bases between. The chain's CDR3 is CSAFPSRGADTQYF. DNA of the CDR3: TGCAGTGCCTTCCCTAGCAGGGGGGCAGATACGCAGTATTTT.

This clonotype was found many times. The chain combines TRBV12-3 or TRBV12-4 with TRBJ2-1; unclear D gene. This CDR3 contains 14 residues. Trimming stripped 8 bases from V and 0 bases from J, with 11 bases between. CDR3: CASGPATSYNEQFF. CDR3 nucleotide sequence: TGTGCCAGCGGGCCCGCGACCTCCTACAATGAGCAGTTCTTC.

Ten or more counts support this clonotype. The rearrangement links TRBV2 to TRBJ2-7, with TRBD1 matching over 11 bases. V lost 6 bases to trimming and J lost 2 bases; unmatched junction nucleotides: 6. The CDR3 contains 15 residues. Per the germline V gene, CDR1 is SNHLY and CDR2 is FYNNEI. The CDR3: CASRDRGLGTYEQYF. DNA of the CDR3: TGTGCCAGCAGGGACAGGGGGCTGGGAACCTACGAGCAGTACTTC.

This clonotype was seen ten or more times. V gene TRBV5-1 combines with J gene TRBJ2-2; D is ambiguous. The germline V gene has CDR1 SGHRS and CDR2 YFSETQ. This CDR3 contains 14 residues. V lost 2 bases and J 4 bases, leaving 9 bases between the germline ends. This CDR3 reads CASSFDGFTGELFF. In DNA form, the CDR3 reads TGCGCCAGCAGCTTTGACGGATTCACCGGGGAGCTGTTTTTT.

This clonotype was observed a handful of times. The rearrangement links TRBV5-5 to TRBJ2-2; D gene ambiguous. This CDR3 region has 16 residues. Germline CDR1 reads SGHKS; CDR2 reads YYEKEE (reference sequence). The V and J ends lost 4 bases and 0 bases respectively, with 13 bases between them. The CDR3 bases are TGTGCCAGCAGCCTAAGGGCCAGATCGAACACCGGGGAGCTGTTTTTT. It yields the protein CASSLRARSNTGELFF.

The chain combines TRBV14 with TRBJ2-1, with 7 nucleotides matching TRBD1. The germline gives CDR1 SGHDN, CDR2 FVKESK. The CDR3 length is 13 residues. J gave up 12 bases and V 1 base, and 6 bases lay outside the gene matches. CDR3 nucleotide sequence: TGTGCCAGCAGCCAAGGCCACAACAGGGGGCAGTTCTTC. Translating it yields CASSQGHNRGQFF.

The chain joins TRBV20-1 to TRBJ2-5, with D possibly TRBD1 on 5 matching bases. V lost 0 bases and J lost 1, with 6 bases in between. CDR1 is DFQATT and CDR2 is SNEGSKA in the germline V gene (reference sequence). The CDR3 is 13 amino acids. The DNA for the CDR3 is TGCAGTGCTAGAGAAGGGGTCCAAGAGACCCAGTACTTC. Amino acid sequence: CSAREGVQETQYF.

This clonotype occurred a few times. CDR3 sequence (DNA): TGCAGTGCTAGACCTTTGACCGATACGCAGTATTTT. It translates to CSARPLTDTQYF. The chain links TRBV20-1 to TRBJ2-3; D gene uncertain. Germline assignment: CDR1 DFQATT and CDR2 SNEGSKA (reference sequence). Trimming took off 2 bases at V and 6 bases at J, with 9 bases between the two ends. CDR3 length equals 12 residues.

The rearrangement joins TRBV4-1 to TRBJ1-2; TRBD1 might be the D (5 bases). The length of the CDR3 is 15 residues. Germline loops: CDR1 MGHRA, CDR2 YSYEKL. V was shortened by 0 bases and J by 7 bases, with 15 bases between the two germline ends. CDR3 nucleotides: TGCGCCAGCAGCCAAGATCTAGGGGCTCAGGGTGGCTACACCTTC. It yields the protein CASSQDLGAQGGYTF.

This clonotype was counted only a few times. The chain has TRBV7-2 and TRBJ1-5, with 9 nucleotides matching TRBD1. The germline V gene encodes CDR1 SGHTA and CDR2 FQGNSA. Trimming took 5 bases from V and 2 from J; bases not matched to a gene: 4. The CDR3 extends over 15 amino acids. This chain's CDR3 is CASSTRTGGNQPQHF. CDR3 coding DNA: TGTGCCAGCAGCACGCGGACAGGGGGCAATCAGCCCCAGCATTTT.

This clonotype came up many times. DNA for the CDR3: TGCAGTGCTAATCCAGGGCAAGAGACCCAGTACTTC. It encodes CSANPGQETQYF. V usage is TRBV20-1 and J usage is TRBJ2-5; possible D gene TRBD1, 5 bases. This CDR3 comprises 12 residues. Germline V gene data show CDR1 as DFQATT and CDR2 as SNEGSKA (reference sequence). Trimming shortened V by 4 bases and J by 2 bases, and 8 bases separated the two germline ends.

This clonotype was counted a few times. The chain recombines TRBV4-3 with TRBJ1-5; possible D gene TRBD1, 5 bases. Per the germline V gene, CDR1 is LGHNA and CDR2 is YSLEER. This CDR3 spans 15 amino acids. Trimming took off 0 bases at V and 3 bases at J, with 9 bases between the two ends. The CDR3 region has the DNA TGCGCCAGCAGCCAAGAAACGGGACTCAATCAGCCCCAGCATTTT. It encodes CASSQETGLNQPQHF.